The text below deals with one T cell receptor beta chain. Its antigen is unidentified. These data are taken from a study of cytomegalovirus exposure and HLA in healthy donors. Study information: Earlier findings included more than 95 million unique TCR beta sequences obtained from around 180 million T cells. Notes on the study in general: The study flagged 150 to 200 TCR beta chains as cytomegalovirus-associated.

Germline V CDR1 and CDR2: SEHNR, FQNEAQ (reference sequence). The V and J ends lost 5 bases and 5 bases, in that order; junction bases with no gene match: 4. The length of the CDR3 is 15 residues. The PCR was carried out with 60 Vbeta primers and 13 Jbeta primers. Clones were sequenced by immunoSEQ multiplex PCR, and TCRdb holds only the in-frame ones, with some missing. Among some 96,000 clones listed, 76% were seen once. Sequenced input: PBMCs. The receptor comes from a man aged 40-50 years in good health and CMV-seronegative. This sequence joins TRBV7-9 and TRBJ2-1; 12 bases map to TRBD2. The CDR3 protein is CASSKTSGSDNEQFF. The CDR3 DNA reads TGTGCCAGCAGCAAGACTAGCGGGAGCGACAATGAGCAGTTCTTC.